This is a list of T cell receptor beta chains from one sample in a study of cytomegalovirus exposure and HLA in healthy donors. TCRdb's copy holds only in-frame clones and misses some; the assay was immunoSEQ multiplex PCR. This sample has over 120,000 clones; more than 75% occur once, and the top ten carry roughly 2.9%. The sample comprised PBMCs. Receptors were obtained from a female donor in good health and CMV-seronegative. The CDR3 runs from the conserved cysteine through the conserved F or W. Each record gives: J gene, clone size, V gene, D gene, CDR3 protein, CDR3 DNA. A D gene is named only where the DNA matches it firmly. Clone size is not always given. Where it is, it says once, few, many or a class for expanded clones.

j_call: TRBJ1-5
clone_size: -
v_call: TRBV6-1
d_call: -
cdr3_aa: CASRRGHDQPQHF
cdr3_nt: TGTGCCAGCCGTCGCGGACATGATCAGCCCCAGCATTTT

j_call: TRBJ2-7
clone_size: few
v_call: TRBV7-9
d_call: -
cdr3_aa: CASSLARGYEQYF
cdr3_nt: TGTGCCAGCAGCTTAGCAAGGGGCTACGAGCAGTACTTC

j_call: TRBJ1-2
clone_size: -
v_call: TRBV10-3
d_call: -
cdr3_aa: CAIKPEQGGNYGYPF
cdr3_nt: TGTGCCATCAAACCCGAACAGGGTGGGAACTATGGCTACCCCTTC

j_call: TRBJ2-3
clone_size: -
v_call: TRBV6-6
d_call: TRBD2
cdr3_aa: CASSYSGGSYTDTQYF
cdr3_nt: TGTGCCAGCAGTTACAGCGGGGGCTCTTACACAGATACGCAGTATTTT

j_call: TRBJ1-1
clone_size: -
v_call: TRBV19
d_call: TRBD1
cdr3_aa: CASTGTGVYGTEAFF
cdr3_nt: TGTGCCAGTACCGGGACAGGGGTTTATGGAACTGAAGCTTTCTTT

j_call: TRBJ1-2
clone_size: -
v_call: TRBV5-1
d_call: TRBD1
cdr3_aa: CASNLGTGGYGYTF
cdr3_nt: TGCGCCAGCAATCTTGGGACAGGGGGATATGGCTACACCTTC

j_call: TRBJ1-2
clone_size: -
v_call: TRBV6-1
d_call: TRBD1
cdr3_aa: CASSEDPTTGINYGYTF
cdr3_nt: TGTGCCAGCAGTGAAGACCCAACGACAGGGATCAACTATGGCTACACCTTC

j_call: TRBJ1-4
clone_size: -
v_call: TRBV7-2
d_call: -
cdr3_aa: CASSLPGVNNEKLFF
cdr3_nt: TGTGCCAGCAGCCTGCCCGGGGTCAATAATGAAAAACTGTTTTTT

j_call: TRBJ2-7
clone_size: few
v_call: TRBV5-6
d_call: -
cdr3_aa: CASSLEGPGEQYF
cdr3_nt: TGTGCCAGCAGCTTGGAGGGGCCGGGCGAGCAGTACTTC

j_call: TRBJ2-7
clone_size: -
v_call: TRBV2
d_call: -
cdr3_aa: CASSEQVLAPYEQYF
cdr3_nt: TGTGCCAGCAGTGAACAGGTCCTAGCCCCCTACGAGCAGTACTTC

j_call: TRBJ1-2
clone_size: -
v_call: TRBV29-1
d_call: -
cdr3_aa: CSVEVKGNGGYTF
cdr3_nt: TGCAGCGTTGAAGTAAAGGGGAATGGTGGCTACACCTTC

j_call: TRBJ2-2
clone_size: -
v_call: TRBV28
d_call: TRBD1
cdr3_aa: CASSFPSTPARRDRGLNTGELFF
cdr3_nt: TGTGCCAGCAGTTTCCCTTCTACGCCTGCCCGCCGGGACAGGGGTCTAAACACCGGGGAGCTGTTTTTT

j_call: TRBJ1-2
clone_size: -
v_call: TRBV5-1
d_call: -
cdr3_aa: CASSSGLRESYTF
cdr3_nt: TGCGCCAGCAGCTCGGGGCTACGGGAGAGCTACACCTTC

j_call: TRBJ1-4
clone_size: -
v_call: TRBV7-9
d_call: TRBD1
cdr3_aa: CASSLVGTGVANEKLFF
cdr3_nt: TGTGCCAGCAGCTTAGTAGGCACAGGGGTGGCTAATGAAAAACTGTTTTTT

j_call: TRBJ2-6
clone_size: few
v_call: TRBV5-1
d_call: TRBD1
cdr3_aa: CASSWGQRSGANVLTF
cdr3_nt: TGCGCCAGCAGCTGGGGACAGCGCTCTGGGGCCAACGTCCTGACTTTC

j_call: TRBJ2-3
clone_size: -
v_call: TRBV5-1
d_call: TRBD1
cdr3_aa: CASSRTGGITDTQYF
cdr3_nt: TGCGCCAGCAGCCGGACAGGGGGCATCACAGATACGCAGTATTTT

j_call: TRBJ2-5
clone_size: -
v_call: TRBV6-6
d_call: -
cdr3_aa: CASSAGQYQETQYF
cdr3_nt: TGTGCCAGCAGCGCCGGACAGTACCAAGAGACCCAGTACTTC

j_call: TRBJ1-1
clone_size: once
v_call: TRBV23-1
d_call: TRBD1
cdr3_aa: CASSHIRDRVVENTEAFF
cdr3_nt: TGCGCCAGCAGTCACATACGGGACAGGGTCGTCGAGAACACTGAAGCTTTCTTT

j_call: TRBJ2-3
clone_size: once
v_call: TRBV6-1
d_call: TRBD2
cdr3_aa: CASSAASGGNVDTQYF
cdr3_nt: TGTGCCAGCAGTGCCGCTAGCGGGGGTAATGTAGATACGCAGTATTTT

j_call: TRBJ1-2
clone_size: -
v_call: TRBV14
d_call: -
cdr3_aa: CASSQDLEGGYTF
cdr3_nt: TGTGCCAGCAGCCAAGATCTCGAGGGAGGCTACACCTTC

j_call: TRBJ1-2
clone_size: -
v_call: TRBV27
d_call: TRBD1
cdr3_aa: CASSPDRVDGYTF
cdr3_nt: TGTGCCAGCAGTCCCGACAGGGTTGATGGCTACACCTTC

j_call: TRBJ1-5
clone_size: -
v_call: TRBV6-1
d_call: TRBD1
cdr3_aa: CASSDRGTGQPQHF
cdr3_nt: TGTGCCAGCAGTGACAGGGGGACGGGTCAGCCCCAGCATTTT

j_call: TRBJ1-1
clone_size: -
v_call: TRBV5-1
d_call: TRBD1
cdr3_aa: CASSARDRNTEAFF
cdr3_nt: TGCGCCAGCAGCGCCCGGGACAGGAACACTGAAGCTTTCTTT

j_call: TRBJ2-3
clone_size: -
v_call: TRBV29-1
d_call: -
cdr3_aa: CSAEIPVTSTDTQYF
cdr3_nt: TGCAGCGCCGAAATTCCCGTGACTAGCACAGATACGCAGTATTTT